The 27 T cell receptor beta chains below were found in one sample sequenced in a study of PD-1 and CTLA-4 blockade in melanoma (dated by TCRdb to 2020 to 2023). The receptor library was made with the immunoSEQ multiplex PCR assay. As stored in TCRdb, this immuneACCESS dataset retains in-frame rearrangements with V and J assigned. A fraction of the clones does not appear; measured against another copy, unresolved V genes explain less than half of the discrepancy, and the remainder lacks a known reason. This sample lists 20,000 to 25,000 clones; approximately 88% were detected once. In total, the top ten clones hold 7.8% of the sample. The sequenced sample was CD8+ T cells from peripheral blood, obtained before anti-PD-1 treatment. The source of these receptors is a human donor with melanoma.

In DNA form, the CDR3 reads TGTGCCAGTAGTATAGATCGGTTCCGAGGGACAGGAGGCTATGGCTACACCTTC. Its protein product is CASSIDRFRGTGGYGYTF. The gene calls are TRBV19 and TRBJ1-2, with TRBD1 matching over 8 bases. This CDR3 is built from 18 residues. With 0 bases clipped from V and 4 bases from J, the junction kept 13 bases outside the gene matches. Per germline, CDR1 LNHDA and CDR2 SQIVND (reference sequence). The full variable domain, its missing parts supplied by reference TRBV19 and TRBJ1-2, is DGGITQSPKYLFRKEGQNVTLSCEQNLNHDAMYWYRQDPGQGLRLIYYSQIVNDFQKGDIAEGYSVSREKKESFPLTVTSAQKNPTAFYLCASSIDRFRGTGGYGYTFGSGTRLTVV.

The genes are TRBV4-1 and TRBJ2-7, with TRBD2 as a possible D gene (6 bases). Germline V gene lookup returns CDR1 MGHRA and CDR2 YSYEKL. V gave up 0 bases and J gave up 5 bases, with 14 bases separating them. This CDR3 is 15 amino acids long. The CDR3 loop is CASSQDTEGGDEQYF. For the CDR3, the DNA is TGCGCCAGCAGCCAAGATACGGAGGGAGGAGACGAGCAGTACTTC.

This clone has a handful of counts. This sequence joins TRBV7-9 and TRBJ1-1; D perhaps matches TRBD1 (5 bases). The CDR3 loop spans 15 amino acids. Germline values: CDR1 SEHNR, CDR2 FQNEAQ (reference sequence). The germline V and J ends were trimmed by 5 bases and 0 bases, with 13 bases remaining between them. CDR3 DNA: TGTGCCAGCAGCCCCCAGACAGCAGTGAACACTGAAGCTTTCTTT. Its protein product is CASSPQTAVNTEAFF. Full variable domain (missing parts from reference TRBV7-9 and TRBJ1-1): DTGVSQNPRHKITKRGQNVTFRCDPISEHNRLYWYRQTLGQGPEFLTYFQNEAQLEKSRLLSDRFSAERPKGSFSTLEIQRTEQGDSAMYLCASSPQTAVNTEAFFGQGTRLTVV.

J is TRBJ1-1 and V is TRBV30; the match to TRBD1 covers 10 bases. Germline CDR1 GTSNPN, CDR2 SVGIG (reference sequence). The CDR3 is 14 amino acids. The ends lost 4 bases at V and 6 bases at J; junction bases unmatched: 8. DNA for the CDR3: TGTGCCTGGACACTGACAGGGGGCCGGGCTGAAGCTTTCTTT. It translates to CAWTLTGGRAEAFF.

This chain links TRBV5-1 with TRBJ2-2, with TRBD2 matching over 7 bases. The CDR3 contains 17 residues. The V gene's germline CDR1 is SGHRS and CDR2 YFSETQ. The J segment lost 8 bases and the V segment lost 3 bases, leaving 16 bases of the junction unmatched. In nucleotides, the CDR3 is TGCGCCAGCAGCTCCTCCGGGACTACGGGGAAAAAGGGGGAGCTGTTTTTT. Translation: CASSSSGTTGKKGELFF.

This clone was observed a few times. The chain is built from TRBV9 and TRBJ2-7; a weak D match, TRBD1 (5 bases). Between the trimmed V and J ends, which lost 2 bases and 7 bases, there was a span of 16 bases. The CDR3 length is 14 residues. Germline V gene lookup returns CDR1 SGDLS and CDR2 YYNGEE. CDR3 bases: TGTGCCAGCAGCGTTGTGGACGCAGCAGGGGAGCAGTACTTC. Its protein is CASSVVDAAGEQYF.

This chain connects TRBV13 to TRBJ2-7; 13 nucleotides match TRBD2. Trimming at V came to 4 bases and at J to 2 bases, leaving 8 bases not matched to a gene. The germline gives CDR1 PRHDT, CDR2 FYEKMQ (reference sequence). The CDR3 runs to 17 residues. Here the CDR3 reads CASSSGLAGERAYEQYF. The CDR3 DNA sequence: TGTGCCAGCAGCTCCGGACTAGCGGGGGAAAGGGCCTACGAGCAGTACTTC.

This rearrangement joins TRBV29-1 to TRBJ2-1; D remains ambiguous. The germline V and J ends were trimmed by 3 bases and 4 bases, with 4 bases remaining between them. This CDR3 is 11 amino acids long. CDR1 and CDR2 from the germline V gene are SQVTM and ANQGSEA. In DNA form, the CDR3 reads TGCAGCGTTGAGACGTACAATGAGCAGTTCTTC. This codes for CSVETYNEQFF.

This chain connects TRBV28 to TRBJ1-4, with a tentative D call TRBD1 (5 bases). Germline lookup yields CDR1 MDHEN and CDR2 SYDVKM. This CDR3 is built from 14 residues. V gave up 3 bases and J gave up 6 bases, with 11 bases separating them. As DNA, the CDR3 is TGTGCCAGCAGTTTTGGGGCGGTTGATGAAAAACTGTTTTTT. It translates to CASSFGAVDEKLFF.

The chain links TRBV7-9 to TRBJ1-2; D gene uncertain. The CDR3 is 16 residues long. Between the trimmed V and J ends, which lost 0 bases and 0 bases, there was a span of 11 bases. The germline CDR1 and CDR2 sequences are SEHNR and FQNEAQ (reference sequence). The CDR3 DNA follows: TGTGCCAGCAGCTTAGCGATACCTATTACTAACTATGGCTACACCTTC. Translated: CASSLAIPITNYGYTF.

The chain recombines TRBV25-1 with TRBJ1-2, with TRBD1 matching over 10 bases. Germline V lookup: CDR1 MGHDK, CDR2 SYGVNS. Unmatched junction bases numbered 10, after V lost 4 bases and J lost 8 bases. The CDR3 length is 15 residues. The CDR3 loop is CASSAGQGYLSGYTF. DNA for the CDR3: TGTGCCAGCAGTGCGGGACAGGGGTACCTCTCAGGCTACACCTTC.

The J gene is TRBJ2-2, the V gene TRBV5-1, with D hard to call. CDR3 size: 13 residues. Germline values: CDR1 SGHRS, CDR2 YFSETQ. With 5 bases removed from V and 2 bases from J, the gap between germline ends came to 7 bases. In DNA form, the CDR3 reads TGCGCCAGCAGTTCGGCTAACACCGGGGAGCTGTTTTTT. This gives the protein CASSSANTGELFF. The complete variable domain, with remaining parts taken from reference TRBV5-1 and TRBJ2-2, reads KAGVTQTPRYLIKTRGQQVTLSCSPISGHRSVSWYQQTPGQGLQFLFEYFSETQRNKGNFPGRFSGRQFSNSRSEMNVSTLELGDSALYLCASSSANTGELFFGEGSRLTVL.

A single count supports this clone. The CDR3 protein is CASSLVGVNTEAFF. The CDR3 bases are TGTGCCAGCAGCCTCGTAGGAGTTAACACTGAAGCTTTCTTT. V usage is TRBV13 and J usage is TRBJ1-1; no firm D call. CDR1 and CDR2 from the germline V gene are PRHDT and FYEKMQ (reference sequence). This CDR3 region has 14 residues. V was clipped by 5 bases and J by 2 bases, with 12 bases between them.

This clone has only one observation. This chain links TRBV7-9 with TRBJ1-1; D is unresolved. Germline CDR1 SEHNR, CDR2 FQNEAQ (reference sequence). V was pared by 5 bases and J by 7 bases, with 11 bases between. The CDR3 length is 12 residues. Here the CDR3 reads CASSLAAGEAFF. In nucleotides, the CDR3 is TGTGCCAGCAGCCTGGCGGCGGGTGAAGCTTTCTTT.

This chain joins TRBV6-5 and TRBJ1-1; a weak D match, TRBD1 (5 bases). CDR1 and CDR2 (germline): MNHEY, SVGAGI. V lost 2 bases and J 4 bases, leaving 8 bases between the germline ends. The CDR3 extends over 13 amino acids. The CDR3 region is CASSYRGVTEAFF. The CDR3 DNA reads TGTGCCAGCAGTTACAGGGGTGTCACTGAAGCTTTCTTT.

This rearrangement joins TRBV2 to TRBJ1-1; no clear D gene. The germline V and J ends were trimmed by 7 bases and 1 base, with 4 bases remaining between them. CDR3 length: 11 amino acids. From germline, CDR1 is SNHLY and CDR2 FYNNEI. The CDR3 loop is CASTANTEAFF. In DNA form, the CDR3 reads TGTGCCAGCACCGCGAACACTGAAGCTTTCTTT.

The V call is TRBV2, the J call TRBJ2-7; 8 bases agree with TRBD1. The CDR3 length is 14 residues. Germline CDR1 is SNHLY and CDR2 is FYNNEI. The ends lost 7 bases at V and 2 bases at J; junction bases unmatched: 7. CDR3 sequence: CASMGPGGPYEQYF. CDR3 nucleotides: TGTGCCAGCATGGGGCCAGGGGGCCCCTACGAGCAGTACTTC.

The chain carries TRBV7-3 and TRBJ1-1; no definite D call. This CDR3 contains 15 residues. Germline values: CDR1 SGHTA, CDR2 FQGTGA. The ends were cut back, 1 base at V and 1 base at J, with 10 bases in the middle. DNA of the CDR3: TGTGCCAGCAGCTTAATATCGGCAGGGAACACTGAAGCTTTCTTT. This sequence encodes CASSLISAGNTEAFF.

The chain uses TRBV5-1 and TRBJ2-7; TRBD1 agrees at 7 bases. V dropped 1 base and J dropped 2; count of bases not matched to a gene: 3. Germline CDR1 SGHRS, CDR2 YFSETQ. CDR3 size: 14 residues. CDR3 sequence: CASSLRQGTYEQYF. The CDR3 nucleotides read TGCGCCAGCAGCTTGAGACAGGGTACCTACGAGCAGTACTTC.

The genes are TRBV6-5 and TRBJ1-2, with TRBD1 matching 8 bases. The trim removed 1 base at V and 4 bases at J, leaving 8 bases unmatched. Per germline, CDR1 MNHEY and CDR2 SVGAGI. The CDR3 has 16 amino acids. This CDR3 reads CASSYFNAGGSYGYTF. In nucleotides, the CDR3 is TGTGCCAGCAGTTACTTTAACGCAGGGGGCAGCTATGGCTACACCTTC.

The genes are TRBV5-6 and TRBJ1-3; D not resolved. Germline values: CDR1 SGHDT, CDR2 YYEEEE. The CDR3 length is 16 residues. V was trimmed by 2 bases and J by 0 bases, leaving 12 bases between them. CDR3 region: CASSLWSVDSGNTIYF. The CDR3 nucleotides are TGTGCCAGCAGCTTATGGTCAGTCGACTCTGGAAACACCATATATTTT. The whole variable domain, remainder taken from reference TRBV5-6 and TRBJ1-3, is DAGVTQSPTHLIKTRGQQVTLRCSPKSGHDTVSWYQQALGQGPQFIFQYYEEEERQRGNFPDRFSGHQFPNYSSELNVNALLLGDSALYLCASSLWSVDSGNTIYFGEGSWLTVV.

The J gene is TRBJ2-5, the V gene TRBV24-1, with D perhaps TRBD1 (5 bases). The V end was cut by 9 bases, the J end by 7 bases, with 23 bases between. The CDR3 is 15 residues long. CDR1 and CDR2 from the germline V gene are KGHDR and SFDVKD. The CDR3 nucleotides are TGTGCCACCTATACACCCGTCCAGGGCCCGTGGACCCAGTACTTC. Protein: CATYTPVQGPWTQYF.

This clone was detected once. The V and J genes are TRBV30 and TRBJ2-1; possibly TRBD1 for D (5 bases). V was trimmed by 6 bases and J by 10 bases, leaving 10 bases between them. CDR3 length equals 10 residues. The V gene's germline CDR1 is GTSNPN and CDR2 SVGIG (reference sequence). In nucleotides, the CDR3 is TGTGCCTGCTTCTGGGGCGAGCAGTTCTTC. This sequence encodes CACFWGEQFF. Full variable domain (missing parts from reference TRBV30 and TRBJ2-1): SQTIHQWPATLVQPVGSPLSLECTVEGTSNPNLYWYRQAAGRGLQLLFYSVGIGQISSEVPQNLSASRPQDRQFILSSKKLLLSDSGFYLCACFWGEQFFGPGTRLTVL.

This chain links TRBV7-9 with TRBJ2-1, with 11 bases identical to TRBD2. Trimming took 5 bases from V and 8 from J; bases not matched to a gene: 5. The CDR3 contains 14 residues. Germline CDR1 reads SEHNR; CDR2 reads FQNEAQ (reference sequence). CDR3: CASSPSGGFHEQFF. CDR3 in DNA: TGTGCCAGCAGCCCTAGCGGGGGGTTTCATGAGCAGTTCTTC.

The CDR3 loop is CATGEPGESSTEAFF. The CDR3 region has the DNA TGTGCCACCGGGGAACCCGGAGAGAGTTCCACTGAAGCTTTCTTT. The gene calls are TRBV10-3 and TRBJ1-1; no clear D. Germline loops: CDR1 ENHRY, CDR2 SYGVKD. Trimming stripped 10 bases from V and 4 bases from J, with 22 bases between. The CDR3 has 15 residues.

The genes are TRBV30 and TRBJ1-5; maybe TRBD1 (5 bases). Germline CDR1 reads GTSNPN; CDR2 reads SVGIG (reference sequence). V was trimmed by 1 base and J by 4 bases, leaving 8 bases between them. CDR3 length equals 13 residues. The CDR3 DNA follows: TGTGCCTGGAGTGGGGGCGGAAATCAGCCCCAGCATTTT. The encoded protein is CAWSGGGNQPQHF.

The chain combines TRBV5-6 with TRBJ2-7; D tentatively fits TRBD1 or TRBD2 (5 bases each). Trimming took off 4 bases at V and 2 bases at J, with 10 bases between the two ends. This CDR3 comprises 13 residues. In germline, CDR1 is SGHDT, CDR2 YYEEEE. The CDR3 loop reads CASSGGRTYEQYF. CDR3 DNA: TGTGCCAGCAGCGGGGGACGGACCTACGAGCAGTACTTC.